Presented here are 23 T cell receptor beta chains from one specimen sequenced in a study of T cell responses to AZD1222 COVID-19 vaccine. Measured with immunoSEQ multiplex PCR; TCRdb has only the in-frame clones, and not every one. Altogether about 42,000 clones are present, about 87% being singletons, with the ten largest covering roughly 25%. Sequenced material: peripheral blood, taken 28 days after the second AZD1222 dose. Every receptor here comes from an adult who received the AZD1222 COVID-19 vaccine.

This clone was seen just once. This chain uses TRBV20-1 with TRBJ1-2; tentative D call: TRBD1 (5 bases). The CDR3 loop spans 13 amino acids. Germline V gene data show CDR1 as DFQATT and CDR2 as SNEGSKA (reference sequence). With 5 bases removed from V and 4 bases from J, the gap between germline ends came to 14 bases. Here the CDR3 DNA reads TGCAGTGCTGGTGGGACGGATTTCTATGGCTACACCTTC. It yields the protein CSAGGTDFYGYTF.

The chain uses TRBV27 and TRBJ1-6; D is perhaps TRBD1 (5 bases). Trimming removed 5 bases from V and 0 bases from J, with 14 bases in between. This CDR3 is built from 17 residues. Germline V gene data show CDR1 as MNHEY and CDR2 as SMNVEV (reference sequence). DNA of the CDR3: TGTGCCAGCAGTCTCCCCCAGGGAAGCTCCTATAATTCACCCCTCCACTTT. Its protein product is CASSLPQGSSYNSPLHF.

The chain recombines TRBV7-6 with TRBJ1-1; perhaps TRBD1 as D (5 bases). This CDR3 is built from 15 residues. Deletions cut 2 bases from V and 0 bases from J, with 10 bases between. Germline CDR1 and CDR2: SGHVS and FNYEAQ. The CDR3 protein is CASSLMGTLNTEAFF. The CDR3 coding sequence is TGTGCCAGCAGCTTAATGGGGACGTTGAACACTGAAGCTTTCTTT. Variable domain in full (rest from reference TRBV7-6 and TRBJ1-1): GAGVSQSPRYKVTKRGQDVALRCDPISGHVSLYWYRQALGQGPEFLTYFNYEAQQDKSGLPNDRFSAERPEGSISTLTIQRTEQRDSAMYRCASSLMGTLNTEAFFGQGTRLTVV.

This clone appeared once. This chain links TRBV29-1 with TRBJ2-7; 7 positions match TRBD2. Unmatched junction bases numbered 11, after V lost 6 bases and J lost 3 bases. The CDR3 has 14 amino acids. Germline V gene data show CDR1 as SQVTM and CDR2 as ANQGSEA. CDR3 coding DNA: TGCAGCGTCCGAAGGACTAGTGGCAACTACGAGCAGTACTTC. The encoded protein is CSVRRTSGNYEQYF.

Here the CDR3 reads CASSPRGREEFF. For the CDR3, the DNA is TGTGCCAGCAGCCCCCGGGGCCGGGAGGAGTTCTTC. J is TRBJ2-1 and V is TRBV11-1; 7 bases map to TRBD2. The CDR3 covers 12 residues. With 5 bases clipped from V and 14 bases from J, the junction kept 9 bases outside the gene matches. The germline gives CDR1 SGHAT, CDR2 FQDESV (reference sequence).

The chain links TRBV3-1 (or the pseudogene TRBV3-2) to TRBJ2-5; D remains ambiguous. The CDR3 has 12 amino acids. Per germline, CDR1 LGHDT and CDR2 YNNKEL (reference sequence). The ends were cut back, 1 base at V and 5 bases at J, with 5 bases in the middle. CDR3 protein: CASSQVRETQYF. The CDR3 DNA sequence: TGTGCCAGCAGCCAAGTACGGGAGACCCAGTACTTC.

V usage is TRBV3-1 (or the pseudogene TRBV3-2) and J usage is TRBJ2-6; perhaps TRBD1 as D (5 bases). Per the germline V gene, CDR1 is LGHDT and CDR2 is YNNKEL (reference sequence). V gave up 4 bases and J gave up 0 bases, with 13 bases separating them. The CDR3 has 17 residues. For the CDR3, the DNA is TGTGCCAGCAGCCTGGGGCAGCCTTACTCTGGGGCCAACGTCCTGACTTTC. It translates to CASSLGQPYSGANVLTF.

The genes are TRBV18 and TRBJ1-4; 7 nucleotides line up with TRBD1. Germline-derived CDR1 and CDR2 are KGHSH and LQKENI. The trim removed 6 bases at V and 4 bases at J, leaving 11 bases unmatched. This CDR3 region has 16 residues. In DNA, the CDR3 is TGTGCCAGCTCCCCTTGGACAGGCCTCAATAATGAAAAACTGTTTTTT. It translates to CASSPWTGLNNEKLFF.

V usage is TRBV3-1 (or the pseudogene TRBV3-2) and J usage is TRBJ2-5; D remains ambiguous. This CDR3 has 14 residues. The V gene's germline CDR1 is LGHDT and CDR2 YNNKEL (reference sequence). Trimming pared 0 bases from V and 1 base from J, leaving 6 bases between. Here the CDR3 DNA reads TGTGCCAGCAGCCAAGAGGGTTTCCAAGAGACCCAGTACTTC. Translated, it gives CASSQEGFQETQYF.

This chain links TRBV9 with TRBJ2-3, with TRBD1 matching over 10 bases. Germline-derived CDR1 and CDR2 are SGDLS and YYNGEE. This CDR3 is 16 amino acids long. Losses at the gene ends were 0 bases for V and 1 base for J; bases not matched to a gene: 2. The CDR3, as DNA: TGTGCCAGCAGCGTAGACGACAGGGGGCGCACAGATACGCAGTATTTT. Its protein product is CASSVDDRGRTDTQYF.

The chain joins TRBV6-5 to TRBJ2-7; 7 positions agree with TRBD2. Germline CDR1 and CDR2: MNHEY and SVGAGI. After removal of 2 bases from V and 1 base from J, the junction contained 2 bases not matched to a gene. This CDR3 is 14 amino acids long. CDR3 nucleotides: TGTGCCAGCAGTTACGGGGGGGGTTCCTACGAGCAGTACTTC. Translation: CASSYGGGSYEQYF.

The chain links TRBV3-1 (or the pseudogene TRBV3-2) to TRBJ2-2; no clear D gene. The germline V and J ends were trimmed by 4 bases and 4 bases, with 7 bases remaining between them. The CDR3 consists of 13 residues. Germline loops: CDR1 LGHDT, CDR2 YNNKEL (reference sequence). DNA of the CDR3: TGTGCCAGCAGCCCGTGGGGCACCGGGGAGCTGTTTTTT. It specifies CASSPWGTGELFF.

Here the CDR3 reads CASSLGRQEETQYF. CDR3 sequence (DNA): TGCGCCAGCAGCTTAGGCCGTCAGGAAGAGACCCAGTACTTC. The chain employs TRBV5-1 and TRBJ2-5, with D hard to call. The CDR3 covers 14 residues. Trimming took 2 bases from V and 3 from J, leaving 11 bases between them. Germline V lookup: CDR1 SGHRS, CDR2 YFSETQ.

This clone was seen a handful of times. The chain is built from TRBV6-5 and TRBJ1-4; D is uncertain. The CDR3 spans 13 residues. Germline assignment: CDR1 MNHEY and CDR2 SVGAGI. V was clipped by 4 bases and J by 7 bases, with 10 bases between them. In nucleotides, the CDR3 is TGTGCCAGCAGTTGGAGGTTTGGTGAAAAACTGTTTTTT. This encodes CASSWRFGEKLFF.

The V call is TRBV6-2 or TRBV6-3, the J call TRBJ1-1; D gene unclear. The CDR3 has 16 amino acids. Germline values: CDR1 MNHEY, CDR2 SVGEGT. Between the trimmed V and J ends, which lost 0 bases and 1 base, there was a span of 12 bases. DNA of the CDR3: TGTGCCAGCAGTTACTCGATTGCGGGAACGAACACTGAAGCTTTCTTT. As protein: CASSYSIAGTNTEAFF.

J is TRBJ1-5 and V is TRBV30; 8 bases agree with TRBD1. CDR3 length: 13 residues. CDR1 GTSNPN and CDR2 SVGIG come from the germline V gene (reference sequence). With 5 bases clipped from V and 3 bases from J, the junction kept 3 bases outside the gene matches. In DNA form, the CDR3 reads TGTGCCTGGGGACAGGGACTCAATCAGCCCCAGCATTTT. Translation gives CAWGQGLNQPQHF.

This clone occurred a few times. This chain uses TRBV6-5 with TRBJ1-1; no clear D. Per the germline V gene, CDR1 is MNHEY and CDR2 is SVGAGI. The CDR3 extends over 16 amino acids. V was cut by 0 bases and J by 3 bases, with 14 bases left in between. The CDR3 region has the DNA TGTGCCAGCAGTTACTCCGTCTCAGCTGGGTACACTGAAGCTTTCTTT. Translating gives CASSYSVSAGYTEAFF.

In DNA form, the CDR3 reads TGTGCCAGCAGCTTGACGTCGGAACCTCCTAACTATGGCTACACCTTC. This sequence encodes CASSLTSEPPNYGYTF. The V and J genes are TRBV7-9 and TRBJ1-2; D gene uncertain. CDR3 length: 16 residues. The V gene's germline CDR1 is SEHNR and CDR2 FQNEAQ (reference sequence). Between the trimmed V and J ends, which lost 3 bases and 0 bases, there was a span of 14 bases.

The chain employs TRBV5-1 and TRBJ1-2; D is unclear. Per the germline V gene, CDR1 is SGHRS and CDR2 is YFSETQ. Trimming shortened V by 0 bases and J by 8 bases, and 8 bases separated the two germline ends. The CDR3 totals 12 residues. The CDR3 DNA sequence: TGCGCCAGCAGCTTGGCTGGGGAAGGCTACACCTTC. It encodes CASSLAGEGYTF.

The chain uses TRBV27 and TRBJ1-5, with a weak D call TRBD1 (6 bases). From germline, CDR1 is MNHEY and CDR2 SMNVEV (reference sequence). The CDR3 has 15 residues. V was clipped by 6 bases and J by 0 bases, with 12 bases between them. The CDR3 sequence is CASRRNRDSNQPQHF. Written as DNA, the CDR3 is TGTGCCAGCAGAAGAAACAGGGATAGCAATCAGCCCCAGCATTTT.

This CDR3 reads CASSDNTDWRETQYF. CDR3 DNA: TGTGCCAGCAGTGATAATACGGACTGGAGAGAGACCCAGTACTTC. The gene calls are TRBV25-1 and TRBJ2-5; weak D call: TRBD2 (5 bases). The V gene lost 3 bases and the J gene lost 4 bases, with 15 bases spanning the gap. Germline assignment: CDR1 MGHDK and CDR2 SYGVNS. The CDR3 length is 15 residues.

V is TRBV27 and J is TRBJ1-1; D possibly corresponds to TRBD1 (6 bases). V lost 8 bases and J lost 4, with 17 bases in between. CDR3 length: 14 amino acids. Germline V gives CDR1 MNHEY, CDR2 SMNVEV (reference sequence). This chain's CDR3 is CASGVLQGGTEAFF. The CDR3 DNA follows: TGTGCCAGCGGGGTCCTACAGGGAGGCACTGAAGCTTTCTTT.

V and J are TRBV9 and TRBJ2-2; tentative D call: TRBD1 (6 bases). Trimming shortened V by 7 bases and J by 6 bases, and 10 bases separated the two germline ends. CDR3 size: 12 residues. CDR1 and CDR2 (germline): SGDLS, YYNGEE. CDR3 coding DNA: TGTGCCAGCTCCGCAGGGGCCGGGGAGCTGTTTTTT. Protein sequence: CASSAGAGELFF.